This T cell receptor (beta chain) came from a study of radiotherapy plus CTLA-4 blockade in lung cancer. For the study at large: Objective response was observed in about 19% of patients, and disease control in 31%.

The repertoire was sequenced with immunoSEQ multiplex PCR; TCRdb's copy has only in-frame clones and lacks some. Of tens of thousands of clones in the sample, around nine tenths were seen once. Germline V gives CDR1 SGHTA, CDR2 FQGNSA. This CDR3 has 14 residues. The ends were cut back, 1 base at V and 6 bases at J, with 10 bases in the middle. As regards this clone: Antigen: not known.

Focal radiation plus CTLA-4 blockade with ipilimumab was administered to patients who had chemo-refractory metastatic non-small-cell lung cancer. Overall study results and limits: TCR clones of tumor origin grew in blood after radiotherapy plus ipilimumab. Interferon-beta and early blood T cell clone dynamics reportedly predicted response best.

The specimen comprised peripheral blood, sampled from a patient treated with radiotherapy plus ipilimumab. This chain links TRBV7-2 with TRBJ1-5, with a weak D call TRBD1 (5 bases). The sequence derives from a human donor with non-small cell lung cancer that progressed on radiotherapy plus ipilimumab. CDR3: CASSLGTTAQPQHF. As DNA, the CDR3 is TGTGCCAGCAGCTTAGGGACGACAGCTCAGCCCCAGCATTTT.